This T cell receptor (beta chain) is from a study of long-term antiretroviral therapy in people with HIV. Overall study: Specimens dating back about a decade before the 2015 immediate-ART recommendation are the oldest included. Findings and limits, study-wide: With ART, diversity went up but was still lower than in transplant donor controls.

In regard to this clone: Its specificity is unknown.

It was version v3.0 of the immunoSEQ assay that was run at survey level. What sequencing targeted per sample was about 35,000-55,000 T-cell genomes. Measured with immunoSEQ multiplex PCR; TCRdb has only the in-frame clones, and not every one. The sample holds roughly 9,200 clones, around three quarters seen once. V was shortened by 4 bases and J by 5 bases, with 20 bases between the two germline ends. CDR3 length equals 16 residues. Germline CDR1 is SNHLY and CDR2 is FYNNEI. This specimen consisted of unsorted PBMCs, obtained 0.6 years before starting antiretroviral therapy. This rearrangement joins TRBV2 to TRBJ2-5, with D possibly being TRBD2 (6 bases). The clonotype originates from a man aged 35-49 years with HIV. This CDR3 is CASSVIGVEEGETQYF. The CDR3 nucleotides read TGTGCCAGCAGTGTGATTGGGGTTGAGGAGGGGGAGACCCAGTACTTC.